This T cell receptor (beta chain) comes out of a study of cytomegalovirus exposure and HLA in healthy donors. Study results and limitations: Later analysis suggested most CMV-associated TCR beta chains were HLA-restricted. Several top significant clusters appeared, in a later analysis, to be linked to common viral pathogens. Associated with HLA alleles at 0.05 false discovery rate in a later analysis were 15,000 to 20,000 TCR beta sequences. Later genetic work tied a missense DCLRE1C variant to beta-chain V and J trimming.

Trimming cost V 1 base and J 11 bases; bases outside gene matches: 12. CDR3 length equals 15 residues. Germline V CDR1 and CDR2: SGHRS, YFSETQ. Concerning this clone: Its target is unknown.

Researchers ran the PCR with 60 Vbeta and 13 Jbeta primers. The method was immunoSEQ multiplex PCR; TCRdb's version includes in-frame clones alone and lacks a portion of them. The sample lists 95,000 to 150,000 clones, 65% to 80% occurring once. V usage is TRBV5-1 and J usage is TRBJ2-3; 8 bases match TRBD1. The TCR comes from a human donor in good health. Sequencing was done on a sample of PBMCs. The CDR3 nucleotides read TGCGCCAGCAGCTTGTCAGGGACAGGCCTTAGAGGGCAGTATTTT. This codes for CASSLSGTGLRGQYF.